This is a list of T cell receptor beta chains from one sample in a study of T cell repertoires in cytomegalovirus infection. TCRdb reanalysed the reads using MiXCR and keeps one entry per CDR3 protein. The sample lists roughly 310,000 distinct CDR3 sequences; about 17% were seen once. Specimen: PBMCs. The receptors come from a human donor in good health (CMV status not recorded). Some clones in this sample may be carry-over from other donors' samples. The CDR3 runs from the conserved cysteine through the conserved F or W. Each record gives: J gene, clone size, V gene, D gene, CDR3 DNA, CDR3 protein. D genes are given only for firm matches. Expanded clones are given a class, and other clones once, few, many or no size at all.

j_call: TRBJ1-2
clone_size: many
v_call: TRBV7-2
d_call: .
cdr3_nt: TGTGCCAGCAGCTTAGGGGGAGGGAAAGGCTACACCTTC
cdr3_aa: CASSLGGGKGYTF

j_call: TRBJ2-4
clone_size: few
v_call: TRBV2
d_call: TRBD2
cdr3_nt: TGTGCCAGCAGTGTGTGGAGCGGGGGGGCCTACATTCAGTACTTC
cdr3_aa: CASSVWSGGAYIQYF

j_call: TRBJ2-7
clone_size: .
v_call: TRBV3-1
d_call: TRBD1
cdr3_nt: TGTGCCAGCAGCTACAGGGGCCTCTTGGGGGAGCAGTACTTC
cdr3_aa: CASSYRGLLGEQYF

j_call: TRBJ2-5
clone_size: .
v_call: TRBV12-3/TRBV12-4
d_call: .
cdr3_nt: TGTGCCAGCAGTTTTTGGGGGACTCTACAAGAGACCCAGTACTTC
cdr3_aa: CASSFWGTLQETQYF

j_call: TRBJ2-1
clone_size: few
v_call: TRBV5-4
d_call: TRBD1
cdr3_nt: TGTGCCAGCGGACAGGGGGCAAACGGTGAGCAGTTCTTC
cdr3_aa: CASGQGANGEQFF

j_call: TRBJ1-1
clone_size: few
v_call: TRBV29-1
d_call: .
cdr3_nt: TGCAGCGCCCTACCCACACAGGGAGCGCCGTCTTTCTTT
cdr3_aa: CSALPTQGAPSFF

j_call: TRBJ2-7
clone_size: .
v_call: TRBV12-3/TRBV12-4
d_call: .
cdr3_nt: TGTGCCAGCAGTTTACGGCTCAACGAGCAGTACTTC
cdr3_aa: CASSLRLNEQYF

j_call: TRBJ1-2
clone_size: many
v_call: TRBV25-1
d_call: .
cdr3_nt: TGTGCCAGCCGAGCTAAGGGGGGCTACACCTTC
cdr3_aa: CASRAKGGYTF

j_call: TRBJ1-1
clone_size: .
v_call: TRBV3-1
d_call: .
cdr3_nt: TGTGCCAGCAGCCACAGGCAGCTCACTGAAGCTTTCTTT
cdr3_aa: CASSHRQLTEAFF

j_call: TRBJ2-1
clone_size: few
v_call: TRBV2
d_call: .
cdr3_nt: TGTGCCAGCAGTGAGGGGCAGCGGGTCGCGCAGTTCTTC
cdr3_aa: CASSEGQRVAQFF

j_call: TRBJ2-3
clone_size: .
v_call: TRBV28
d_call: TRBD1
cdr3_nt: TGTGCCAGCAGTTTGTCCCAGGGGGCAGGACAAGATACGCAGTATTTT
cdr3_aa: CASSLSQGAGQDTQYF

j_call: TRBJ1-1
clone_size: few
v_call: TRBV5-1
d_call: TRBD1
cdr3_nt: TGCGCCAGCAGCTTGGGAAGCCTAGGACAGGGGGCGAATACTGAAGCTTTCTTT
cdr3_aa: CASSLGSLGQGANTEAFF

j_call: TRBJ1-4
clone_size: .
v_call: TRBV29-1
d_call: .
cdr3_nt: TGCAGCGTTGGCCCACAGGGAGACGGTGAAAAACTGTTTTTT
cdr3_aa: CSVGPQGDGEKLFF

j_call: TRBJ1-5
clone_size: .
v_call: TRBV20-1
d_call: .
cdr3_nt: TGCAGTGCTAGAGGGGGCATCTATAGCAATCAGCCCCAGCATTTT
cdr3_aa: CSARGGIYSNQPQHF

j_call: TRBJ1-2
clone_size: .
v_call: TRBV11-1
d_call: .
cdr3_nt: TGTGCCAGCAGCTCCTACTTGTACTATGGCTACACCTTC
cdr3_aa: CASSSYLYYGYTF

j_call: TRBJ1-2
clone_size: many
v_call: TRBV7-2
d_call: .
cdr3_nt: TGTGCCAGCAGCTTCGGGGCGGCGGGGACGGACTATGGCTACACCTTC
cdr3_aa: CASSFGAAGTDYGYTF

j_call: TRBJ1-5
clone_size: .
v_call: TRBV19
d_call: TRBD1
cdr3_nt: TGTGCCAGTACCCGACAGGGAAGTGGGCCCCAGCATTTT
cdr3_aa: CASTRQGSGPQHF

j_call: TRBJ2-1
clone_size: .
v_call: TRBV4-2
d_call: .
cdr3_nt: TGTGCCAGCAGCCAAGATCAGGGGGGGGAACCGAATGAGCAGTTCTTC
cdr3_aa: CASSQDQGGEPNEQFF

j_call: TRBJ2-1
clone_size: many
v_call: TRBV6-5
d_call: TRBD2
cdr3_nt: TGTGCCAGCAGTTACTCGGGACTAGCGGGGCTCAATGAGCAGTTCTTC
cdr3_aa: CASSYSGLAGLNEQFF

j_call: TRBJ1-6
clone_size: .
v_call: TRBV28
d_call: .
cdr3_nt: TGTGCCAGCAGCCCCGCTCGCGGCTATAATTCACCCCTCCACTTT
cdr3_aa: CASSPARGYNSPLHF

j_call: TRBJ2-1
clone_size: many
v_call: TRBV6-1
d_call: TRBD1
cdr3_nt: TGTGCCAGCAGTGAACCGGCCAGGGGGTCCTACAATGAGCAGTTCTTC
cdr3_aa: CASSEPARGSYNEQFF

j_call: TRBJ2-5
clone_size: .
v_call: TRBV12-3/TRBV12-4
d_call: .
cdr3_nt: TGTGCCAGCAGTCCCCGGGCCCCGGTTTTGTACGGAGAGACCCAGTACTTC
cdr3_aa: CASSPRAPVLYGETQYF

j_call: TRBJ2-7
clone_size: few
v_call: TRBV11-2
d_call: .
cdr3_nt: TGTGCCAGCAGCTACCGCGTAGGAGGGGCCAGCTCCTACGAGCAGTACTTC
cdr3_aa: CASSYRVGGASSYEQYF

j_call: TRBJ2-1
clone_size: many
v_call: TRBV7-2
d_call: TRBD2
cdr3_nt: TGTGCCAGCAGCTTATCTCCCTCCGGGGGGGGGCAGTTCTTC
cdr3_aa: CASSLSPSGGGQFF

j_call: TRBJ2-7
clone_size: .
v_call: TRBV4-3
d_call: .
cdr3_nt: TGCGCCAGCAGCCAGGGCGTCAGGGTCACCGACGAGCAGTACTTC
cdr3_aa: CASSQGVRVTDEQYF

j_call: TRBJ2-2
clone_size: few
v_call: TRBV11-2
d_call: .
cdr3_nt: TGTGCCAGCACCCCGGGTGCGACTGGCCCCCGAGCGGCCGGGGAGCTGTTTTTT
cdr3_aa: CASTPGATGPRAAGELFF

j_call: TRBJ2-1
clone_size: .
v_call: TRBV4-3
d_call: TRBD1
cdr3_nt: TGCGCCAGCAGCCAAGAGTTGGGACAGGGTAGGGAGCAGTTCTTC
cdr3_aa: CASSQELGQGREQFF

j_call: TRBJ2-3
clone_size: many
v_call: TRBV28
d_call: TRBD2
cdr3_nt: TGTGCCAGCACCTTCGCGGGGGGGCCTGGGGGAGATACGCAGTATTTT
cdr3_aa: CASTFAGGPGGDTQYF

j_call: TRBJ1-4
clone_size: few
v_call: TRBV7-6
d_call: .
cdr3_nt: TGTGCCAGCAGCTTATTGACAGGATATAATGAAAAACTGTTTTTT
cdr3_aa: CASSLLTGYNEKLFF

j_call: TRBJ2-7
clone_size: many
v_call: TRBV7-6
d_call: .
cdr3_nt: TGTGCCAGCAGCATATCAGACCAGGACGGTGTCTACGAGCAGTACTTC
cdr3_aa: CASSISDQDGVYEQYF

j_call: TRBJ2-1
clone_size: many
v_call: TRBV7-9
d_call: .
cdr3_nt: TGTGCCAGCAGCTTAAACCGGGAAGTGGAGCAGTTCTTC
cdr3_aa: CASSLNREVEQFF

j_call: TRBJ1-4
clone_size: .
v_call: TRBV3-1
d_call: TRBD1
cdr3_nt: TGTGCCAGCAGCCAAGAAGGTCAGGGGGCCCGGATCAGAAAACTGTTTTTT
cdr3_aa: CASSQEGQGARIRKLFF

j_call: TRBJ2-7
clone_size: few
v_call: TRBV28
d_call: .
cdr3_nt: TGTGCCAGCAGTGGGGGTAATGCGGGACAGTACTACGAGCAGTACTTC
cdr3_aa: CASSGGNAGQYYEQYF

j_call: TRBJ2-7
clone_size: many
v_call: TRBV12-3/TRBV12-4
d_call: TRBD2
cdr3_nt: TGTGCCAGCAGAAGCGGGAGCTCCTACGAGCAGTACTTC
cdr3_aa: CASRSGSSYEQYF

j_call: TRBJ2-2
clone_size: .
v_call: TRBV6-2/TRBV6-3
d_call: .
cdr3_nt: TGTGCCAGCAGTTACTCGACCCCGAACACCGGGGAGCTGTTTTTT
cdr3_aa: CASSYSTPNTGELFF

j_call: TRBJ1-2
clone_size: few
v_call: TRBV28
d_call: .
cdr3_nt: TGTGCCAGCAGTAAGCCGGGACGTATAACAGTCGGGGGCTACACCTTC
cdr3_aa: CASSKPGRITVGGYTF

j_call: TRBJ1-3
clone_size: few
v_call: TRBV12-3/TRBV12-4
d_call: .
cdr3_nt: TGTGCCACCGCTAGTGACTCTGGAAACACCATATATTTT
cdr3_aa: CATASDSGNTIYF

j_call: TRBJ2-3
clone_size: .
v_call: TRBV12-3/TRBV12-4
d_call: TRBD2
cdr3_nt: TGTGCCAGCAGTCCCCGTGAGCGGGGGAACACAGATACGCAGTATTTT
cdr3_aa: CASSPRERGNTDTQYF

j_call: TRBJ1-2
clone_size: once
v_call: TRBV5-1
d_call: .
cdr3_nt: TGCGCCAGCAGCTTGGGGCCGGGACCCCAGAACAACTATGGCTACACCTTC
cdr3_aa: CASSLGPGPQNNYGYTF

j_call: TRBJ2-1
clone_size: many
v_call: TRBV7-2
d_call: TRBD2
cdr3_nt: TGTGCCAGCAGCTTATTTTCTAGCGGGGGGTACAATGAGCAGTTCTTC
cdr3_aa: CASSLFSSGGYNEQFF

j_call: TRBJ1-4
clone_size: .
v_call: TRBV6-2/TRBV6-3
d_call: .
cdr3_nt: TGTGCCACCCGATACCGCCAGGGGAAGGAAAAACTGTTTTTT
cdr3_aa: CATRYRQGKEKLFF

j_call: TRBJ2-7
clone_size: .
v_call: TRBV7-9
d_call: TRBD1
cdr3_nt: TGTGCCAGCAGCGCGACAGGGATCGAGCAGTACTTC
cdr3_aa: CASSATGIEQYF